The subject of this entry is one T cell receptor beta chain. This sample stems from a study of CD8+CD57+ T cells in acquired aplastic anemia. The CDR3 is 15 residues long. The trim removed 0 bases at V and 6 bases at J, leaving 7 bases unmatched. Germline loops: CDR1 SGHDN, CDR2 FVKESK. Template material for TCR beta VDJ and CDR3 profiling consisted of genomic DNA. TCRdb passed the reads through MiXCR, listing each CDR3 protein once. The sample includes 150,000 to 200,000 distinct CDR3 sequences, 64% seen only once; the top ten take around 46%. Sequenced input: sorted CD4+, CD8+, or CD8+CD57+ T cells (not recorded which) from PBMCs. This sequence originates from a human donor with severe aplastic anemia or a healthy control (not recorded which). The chain carries TRBV14 and TRBJ1-1, with 7 bases matching TRBD1. The CDR3 coding sequence is TGTGCCAGCAGCCAAGAGGGACAGTTAAACGCTGAAGCTTTCTTT. Protein sequence: CASSQEGQLNAEAFF.